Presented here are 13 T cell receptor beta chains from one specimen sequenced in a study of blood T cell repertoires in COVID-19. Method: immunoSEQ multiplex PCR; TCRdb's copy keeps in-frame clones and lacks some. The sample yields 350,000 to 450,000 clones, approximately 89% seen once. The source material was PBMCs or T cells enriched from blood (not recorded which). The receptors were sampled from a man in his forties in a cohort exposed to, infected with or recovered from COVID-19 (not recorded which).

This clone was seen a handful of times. CDR3 protein: CASSRGQNTEAFF. The CDR3 DNA reads as TGTGCCAGCAGCAGGGGACAGAACACTGAAGCTTTCTTT. V gene TRBV3-1 (or the pseudogene TRBV3-2) combines with J gene TRBJ1-1; D is perhaps TRBD1 (6 bases). The CDR3 extends over 13 amino acids. Germline V gives CDR1 LGHDT, CDR2 YNNKEL (reference sequence). V shed 5 bases and J shed 1 base, with 8 bases lying between them.

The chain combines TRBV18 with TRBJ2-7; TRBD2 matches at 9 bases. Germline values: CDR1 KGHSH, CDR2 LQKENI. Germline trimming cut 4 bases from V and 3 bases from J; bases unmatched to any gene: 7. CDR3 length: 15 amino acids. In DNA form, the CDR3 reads TGTGCCAGCTCACGACTAGCGGAAAAGAGCTACGAGCAGTACTTC. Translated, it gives CASSRLAEKSYEQYF.

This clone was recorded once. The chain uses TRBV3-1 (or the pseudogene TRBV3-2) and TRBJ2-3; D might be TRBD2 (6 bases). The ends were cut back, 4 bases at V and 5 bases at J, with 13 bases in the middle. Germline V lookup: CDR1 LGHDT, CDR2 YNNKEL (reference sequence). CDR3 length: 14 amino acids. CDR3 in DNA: TGTGCCAGCAGCCCGGGACTCAGAGGAGATACGCAGTATTTT. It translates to CASSPGLRGDTQYF.

For the CDR3, the DNA is TGTGCCAGCAGCTTTTTTAGTGGTCAGGCGGATACGCAGTATTTT. As protein: CASSFFSGQADTQYF. This chain joins TRBV7-9 and TRBJ2-3, with D unresolved. In germline, CDR1 is SEHNR, CDR2 FQNEAQ (reference sequence). The CDR3 has 15 amino acids. Trimming pared 3 bases from V and 6 bases from J, leaving 16 bases between.

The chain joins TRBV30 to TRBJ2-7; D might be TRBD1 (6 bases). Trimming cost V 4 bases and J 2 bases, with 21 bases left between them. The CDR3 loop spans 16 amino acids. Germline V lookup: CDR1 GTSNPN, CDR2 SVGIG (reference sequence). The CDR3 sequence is CAWKVSSAGVAYEQYF. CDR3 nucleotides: TGTGCCTGGAAAGTGTCATCGGCAGGGGTTGCCTACGAGCAGTACTTC. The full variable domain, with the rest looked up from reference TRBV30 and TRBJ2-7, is SQTIHQWPATLVQPVGSPLSLECTVEGTSNPNLYWYRQAAGRGLQLLFYSVGIGQISSEVPQNLSASRPQDRQFILSSKKLLLSDSGFYLCAWKVSSAGVAYEQYFGPGTRLTVT.

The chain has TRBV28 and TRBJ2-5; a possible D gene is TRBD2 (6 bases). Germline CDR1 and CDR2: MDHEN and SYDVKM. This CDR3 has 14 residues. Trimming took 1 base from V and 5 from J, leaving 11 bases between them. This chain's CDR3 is CASSLSAGTETQYF. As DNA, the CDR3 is TGTGCCAGCAGTTTATCTGCGGGAACGGAGACCCAGTACTTC.

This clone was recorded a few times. The CDR3 sequence: CASSQEHRRSIEKLFF. The CDR3 coding sequence is TGTGCCAGCAGCCAAGAGCACAGGAGATCAATAGAAAAACTGTTTTTT. J is TRBJ1-4 and V is TRBV3-1 (or the pseudogene TRBV3-2), with D perhaps TRBD1 (5 bases). Germline loops: CDR1 LGHDT, CDR2 YNNKEL (reference sequence). V was clipped by 0 bases and J by 8 bases, with 16 bases between them. The CDR3 runs 16 residues.

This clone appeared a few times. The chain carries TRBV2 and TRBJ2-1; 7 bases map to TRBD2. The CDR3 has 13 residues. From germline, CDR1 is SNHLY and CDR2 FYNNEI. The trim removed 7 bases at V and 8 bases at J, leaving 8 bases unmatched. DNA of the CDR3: TGTGCCAGCACAAGACTAGCTTCTGATGAGCAGTTCTTC. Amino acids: CASTRLASDEQFF.

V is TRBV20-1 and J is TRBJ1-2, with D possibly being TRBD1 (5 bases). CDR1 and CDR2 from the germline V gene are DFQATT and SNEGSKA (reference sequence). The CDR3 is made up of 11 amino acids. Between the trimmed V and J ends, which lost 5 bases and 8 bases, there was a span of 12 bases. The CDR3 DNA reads TGCAGTGCTCAAGGGGTAGTCGGCTACACCTTC. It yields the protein CSAQGVVGYTF.

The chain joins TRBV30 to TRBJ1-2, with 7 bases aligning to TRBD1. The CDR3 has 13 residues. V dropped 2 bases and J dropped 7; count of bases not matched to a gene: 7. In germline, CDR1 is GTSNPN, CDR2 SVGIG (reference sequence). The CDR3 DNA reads TGTGCCTGGAGTCCCGGGACAGATCTTGGCTACACCTTC. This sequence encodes CAWSPGTDLGYTF.

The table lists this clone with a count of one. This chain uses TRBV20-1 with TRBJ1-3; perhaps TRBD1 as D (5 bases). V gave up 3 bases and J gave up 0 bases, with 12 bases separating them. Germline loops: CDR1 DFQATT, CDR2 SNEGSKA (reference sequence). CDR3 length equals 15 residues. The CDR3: CSASGAANSGNTIYF. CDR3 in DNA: TGCAGTGCTAGTGGGGCTGCTAACTCTGGAAACACCATATATTTT.

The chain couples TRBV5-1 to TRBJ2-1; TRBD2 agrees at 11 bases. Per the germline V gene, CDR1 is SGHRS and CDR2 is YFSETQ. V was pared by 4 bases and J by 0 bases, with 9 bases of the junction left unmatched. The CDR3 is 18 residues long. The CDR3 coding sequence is TGCGCCAGCAGCCTCCACCCTAGCGGGGGGAGCTCCTACAATGAGCAGTTCTTC. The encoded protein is CASSLHPSGGSSYNEQFF.

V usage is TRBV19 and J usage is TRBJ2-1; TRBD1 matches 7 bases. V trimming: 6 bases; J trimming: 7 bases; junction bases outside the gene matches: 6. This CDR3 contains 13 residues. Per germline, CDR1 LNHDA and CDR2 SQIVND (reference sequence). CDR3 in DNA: TGTGCCAGTAGGAAACAGGGGAAAAATGAGCAGTTCTTC. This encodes CASRKQGKNEQFF.